This section outlines one T cell receptor beta chain sequence together with its context. Antigen specificity is unknown. This sample is part of a study of Ad26.COV2.S vaccination and SARS-CoV-2 variants. About the research overall: Once, or twice with 56 days between doses, Ad26.COV2.S was given intramuscularly. Points from the study as a whole: After vaccination, reports described spike-specific CD8+ and CD4+ T cell responses as showing substantial breadth.

Treatment meaning: around 19 received Ad26.COV2.S at low or high dose, single or two shots; roughly five received placebo; per-sample allocation not given. After the first vaccine or placebo injection, samples were drawn on day 63. Ad26 vector vaccine expressed Wuhan-strain SARS-CoV-2 spike. Produced via immunoSEQ multiplex PCR; TCRdb's table is partial and in-frame only. The table lists hundreds of thousands of clones, roughly 90% of them singletons. The sequenced sample was peripheral blood, obtained in a trial of Ad26.COV2.S vaccine versus placebo. This clonotype was obtained from a person between 18 and 59 years old who received the Ad26.COV2.S COVID-19 vaccine or a placebo.

The CDR3 protein is CASRPSAYAGEQYF. The CDR3 DNA sequence: TGTGCCAGCAGACCTAGCGCTTACGCCGGCGAGCAGTACTTC. This chain joins TRBV2 and TRBJ2-7, with TRBD2 as a possible D gene (6 bases). This CDR3 contains 14 residues. Germline loops: CDR1 SNHLY, CDR2 FYNNEI. V was trimmed by 6 bases and J by 6 bases, leaving 18 bases between them.